A selection of T cell receptor beta chains follows, all from one sample in a study of T cells after yellow fever vaccination. TCRdb fed the 5' RACE reads into MiXCR, producing one record per CDR3 protein. The data hold a few hundred thousand distinct CDR3 sequences, with around 17% observed a single time. The source material was PBMCs, sampled less than 6 days after the first yellow fever vaccination. The receptors stem from a man younger than 35 who received the YFV17D yellow fever vaccine. CDR3s include the opening cysteine and the closing phenylalanine or tryptophan. D genes are given only for firm matches.

cdr3_aa j_call d_call v_call
CASSPTGARNTEAFF TRBJ1-1 . TRBV7-2
CASSLRQGATDTQYF TRBJ2-3 TRBD1 TRBV12-3/TRBV12-4
CASSQEGVSSYNEQFF TRBJ2-1 . TRBV4-3
CASSSKRGPRDTQYF TRBJ2-3 TRBD1 TRBV3-1
CATSGDDRGHEQYF TRBJ2-7 TRBD1 TRBV24-1
CASSQLANEQFF TRBJ2-1 . TRBV3-1
CASSLLDPGQGPYNEQFF TRBJ2-1 TRBD1 TRBV5-6
CASSLPRGSQETQYF TRBJ2-5 . TRBV6-5
CASSPYGVIGSPLHF TRBJ1-6 . TRBV19
CASSLGGNRLYGYTF TRBJ1-2 . TRBV12-3/TRBV12-4
CSASTGSSYEQYF TRBJ2-7 . TRBV20-1
CASSLDPTSQEQYF TRBJ2-7 TRBD2 TRBV11-3
CASRGTANTGELFF TRBJ2-2 . TRBV27
CASSYFRGNTEAFF TRBJ1-1 . TRBV6-2/TRBV6-3
CASSLGQGAAYNEQFF TRBJ2-1 TRBD1 TRBV7-9
CASSLAFQGKAKNIQYF TRBJ2-4 . TRBV5-6
CSARGQGGNTGELFF TRBJ2-2 . TRBV20-1
CASSFARSDTQYF TRBJ2-3 . TRBV7-2
CASSGPEGQSTGQDTQYF TRBJ2-3 TRBD1 TRBV6-1
CASSEGQGPTYNEQFF TRBJ2-1 . TRBV6-1
CASSHRTGAAGELFF TRBJ2-2 TRBD1 TRBV4-3
CASSAQTGKNTEAFF TRBJ1-1 . TRBV5-5